The 21 T cell receptor beta chains given below trace back to one sample, sequenced in a study of blood T cell repertoires in COVID-19. Sequenced by immunoSEQ multiplex PCR; TCRdb stores in-frame clones only, minus some. The sample lists roughly 220,000 clones; more than 75% were seen once. Input material: peripheral blood. These receptors were taken from a woman aged 80 or over with COVID-19, enrolled during active disease.

V gene TRBV24-1 combines with J gene TRBJ2-1, with 8 bases aligning to TRBD2. Trimming took 5 bases from V and 5 from J; bases not matched to a gene: 7. The germline V gene has CDR1 KGHDR and CDR2 SFDVKD. The CDR3 runs 15 residues. CDR3 DNA: TGTGCCACCAGTGGGGCGGGACTAGGGGACAATGAGCAGTTCTTC. Encoded protein: CATSGAGLGDNEQFF.

The V call is TRBV19, the J call TRBJ2-5, with 13 bases lining up with TRBD2. Germline V gene lookup returns CDR1 LNHDA and CDR2 SQIVND (reference sequence). Trimming cost V 5 bases and J 5 bases; bases outside gene matches: 5. The CDR3 length is 15 residues. The CDR3 sequence: CASSSGTSGKETQYF. The CDR3, as DNA: TGTGCCAGTAGTTCTGGGACTAGCGGGAAGGAGACCCAGTACTTC.

The genes are TRBV6-5 and TRBJ1-3, with D perhaps matching TRBD1 (6 bases). The V gene lost 5 bases and the J gene lost 4 bases, with 12 bases spanning the gap. The CDR3 runs 14 residues. Germline values: CDR1 MNHEY, CDR2 SVGAGI. Here the CDR3 DNA reads TGTGCCAGCAGTCTAGGGGGAAAAGGAAACACCATATATTTT. Residues: CASSLGGKGNTIYF.

The rearrangement uses TRBV5-1 and TRBJ2-7, with a weak D call TRBD2 (6 bases). The CDR3 has 17 amino acids. The V gene lost 0 bases and the J gene lost 4 bases, with 20 bases spanning the gap. Germline-derived CDR1 and CDR2 are SGHRS and YFSETQ. CDR3 nucleotide sequence: TGCGCCAGCAGCTTGGTCCCCGGGGGTGGGAGTGGGTACGAGCAGTACTTC. This encodes CASSLVPGGGSGYEQYF.

The gene calls are TRBV9 and TRBJ2-7; 7 positions match TRBD1. V was clipped by 0 bases and J by 3 bases; unmatched bases: 6. The germline CDR1 and CDR2 sequences are SGDLS and YYNGEE. The CDR3 runs to 15 residues. The CDR3 sequence: CASSVDPGTVYEQYF. In DNA, the CDR3 is TGTGCCAGCAGCGTAGATCCCGGGACAGTCTACGAGCAGTACTTC.

The rearrangement links TRBV6-6 to TRBJ2-3; 14 bases are shared with TRBD2. Trimming removed 11 bases from V and 0 bases from J; junction bases left unmatched: 7. Germline CDR1 reads MNHNY; CDR2 reads SVGAGI (reference sequence). The CDR3 has 16 residues. CDR3: CAHGTSGSLSTDTQYF. The CDR3 DNA reads TGTGCCCACGGGACTAGCGGGAGTTTGAGCACAGATACGCAGTATTTT.

This clone showed up just once. CDR3: CASSFSVDNEQFF. CDR3 nucleotides: TGCGCCAGCAGCTTCTCGGTTGACAATGAGCAGTTCTTC. The gene calls are TRBV5-1 and TRBJ2-1; D call uncertain. Trimming cost V 2 bases and J 5 bases, with 8 bases left between them. The CDR3 covers 13 residues. Germline CDR1 is SGHRS and CDR2 is YFSETQ.

The chain is built from TRBV9 and TRBJ2-7; tentative D call: TRBD1 (6 bases). Germline lookup yields CDR1 SGDLS and CDR2 YYNGEE. CDR3 length equals 16 residues. V was shortened by 0 bases and J by 1 base, with 14 bases between the two germline ends. The CDR3 DNA follows: TGTGCCAGCAGCGTAGACCCAGGACAGTTTTCCTACGAGCAGTACTTC. This gives the protein CASSVDPGQFSYEQYF. Looking up the rest from reference TRBV9 and TRBJ2-7 gives the full variable domain: DSGVTQTPKHLITATGQRVTLRCSPRSGDLSVYWYQQSLDQGLQFLIQYYNGEERAKGNILERFSAQQFPDLHSELNLSSLELGDSALYFCASSVDPGQFSYEQYFGPGTRLTVT.

This clone appeared a single time. This chain connects TRBV2 to TRBJ1-2; D is uncertain. This CDR3 spans 13 amino acids. The germline gives CDR1 SNHLY, CDR2 FYNNEI. The V and J ends lost 2 bases and 2 bases respectively, with 6 bases between them. Written as DNA, the CDR3 is TGTGCCAGCAGTGAACAACAGAACTATGGCTACACCTTC. Protein product: CASSEQQNYGYTF.

The rearrangement joins TRBV5-4 to TRBJ2-5; a possible D gene is TRBD1 (5 bases). V was cut by 4 bases and J by 5 bases, with 18 bases left in between. The CDR3 is 15 amino acids. CDR1 is SGHNT and CDR2 is YYREEE in the germline V gene (reference sequence). The CDR3 sequence: CASSLWTQQEETQYF. As DNA, the CDR3 is TGTGCCAGCAGCCTTTGGACACAGCAGGAGGAGACCCAGTACTTC. Together with reference TRBV5-4 and TRBJ2-5, the CDR3 gives the full variable domain: ETGVTQSPTHLIKTRGQQVTLRCSSQSGHNTVSWYQQALGQGPQFIFQYYREEENGRGNFPPRFSGLQFPNYSSELNVNALELDDSALYLCASSLWTQQEETQYFGPGTRLLVL.

The genes are TRBV7-2 and TRBJ1-1, with TRBD1 matching 7 bases. The CDR3 is 14 amino acids. The trim removed 4 bases at V and 6 bases at J, leaving 8 bases unmatched. Per the germline V gene, CDR1 is SGHTA and CDR2 is FQGNSA. CDR3 in amino acids: CASSSYSDRAEAFF. The CDR3, as DNA: TGTGCCAGCAGCTCATATTCTGACAGGGCTGAAGCTTTCTTT. Full variable domain (missing parts from reference TRBV7-2 and TRBJ1-1): GAGVSQSPSNKVTEKGKDVELRCDPISGHTALYWYRQSLGQGLEFLIYFQGNSAPDKSGLPSDRFSAERTGGSVSTLTIQRTQQEDSAVYLCASSSYSDRAEAFFGQGTRLTVV.

In this sample, this clone turned up once. CDR3 amino acids: CASSRQGNQPQHF. CDR3 DNA sequence: TGTGCCAGCAGCCGACAGGGCAATCAGCCCCAGCATTTT. V usage is TRBV11-2 and J usage is TRBJ1-5; tentatively, D is TRBD1 (6 bases). The CDR3 runs to 13 residues. Trimming left V 5 bases short and J 2 bases short, with 7 bases between. CDR1 SGHAT and CDR2 FQNNGV come from the germline V gene.

This clone turned up a few times. The chain employs TRBV4-1 and TRBJ2-7, with TRBD1 matching 10 bases. V dropped 8 bases and J dropped 5; count of bases not matched to a gene: 9. Germline V gene lookup returns CDR1 MGHRA and CDR2 YSYEKL. There are 14 residues in the CDR3. This CDR3 reads CASGPRDRGNEQYF. CDR3 nucleotides: TGCGCCAGCGGCCCGCGGGACAGGGGAAACGAGCAGTACTTC.

This rearrangement joins TRBV18 to TRBJ1-4; no firm D call. Germline V gives CDR1 KGHSH, CDR2 LQKENI. V was pared by 3 bases and J by 7 bases, with 3 bases between. This CDR3 has 11 amino acids. CDR3 bases: TGTGCCAGCTCACCCGGTGAAAAACTGTTTTTT. This translates into CASSPGEKLFF.

This clone appeared a single time. This chain uses TRBV5-1 with TRBJ2-3; TRBD1 agrees at 11 bases. This CDR3 contains 17 residues. The germline gives CDR1 SGHRS, CDR2 YFSETQ. V dropped 1 base and J dropped 1; count of bases not matched to a gene: 5. The CDR3 nucleotides are TGCGCCAGCAGCTTGTTCCCGGGACAGGGGGGCACAGATACGCAGTATTTT. It yields the protein CASSLFPGQGGTDTQYF.

The V gene is TRBV15, the J gene TRBJ2-2; 8 bases are a match to TRBD2. Germline assignment: CDR1 LNHNV and CDR2 YYDKDF (reference sequence). The CDR3 extends over 16 amino acids. V lost 2 bases, J lost 4 bases, and 6 bases stayed unmatched. The CDR3 sequence: CATSRIGLAGTGELFF. CDR3 coding DNA: TGTGCCACCAGCAGAATCGGACTAGCCGGCACCGGGGAGCTGTTTTTT.

This clone was observed a few times. The chain uses TRBV5-3 and TRBJ1-2; D ambiguous. TRBV5-3 is marked as an open reading frame, function uncertain. The V end lost 4 bases, the J end lost 7 bases, and 17 bases lay between the germline ends. CDR3 length equals 14 residues. CDR3 sequence (DNA): TGTGCCAGAAGCACTCCCCATGGGAGGACTGGCTACACCTTC. Protein sequence: CARSTPHGRTGYTF.

This chain connects TRBV7-9 to TRBJ1-6, with D uncertain. V dropped 2 bases and J dropped 7 bases, with 3 bases sitting between them. The CDR3 length is 12 residues. CDR1 is SEHNR and CDR2 is FQNEAQ in the germline V gene (reference sequence). CDR3 DNA: TGTGCCAGCAGCTTAATAAATTCACCCCTCCACTTT. Encoded protein: CASSLINSPLHF.

The genes are TRBV15 and TRBJ2-5; D is possibly TRBD2 (5 bases). Germline CDR1 reads LNHNV; CDR2 reads YYDKDF (reference sequence). This CDR3 region has 14 residues. V lost 0 bases, J lost 5 bases, and 10 bases lay in between. The CDR3, as DNA: TGTGCCACCAGCAGAGATCTTGGAGGTGAGACCCAGTACTTC. Translation: CATSRDLGGETQYF.

The chain has TRBV2 and TRBJ1-2; TRBD1 matches 9 bases. Germline CDR1 SNHLY, CDR2 FYNNEI. The CDR3 has 14 amino acids. V shed 7 bases and J 4 bases; nucleotides not matched to a gene: 7. The CDR3 here is CASKGDRATYGYTF. The DNA of the CDR3 is TGTGCCAGCAAGGGGGACAGGGCAACCTATGGCTACACCTTC.

The J gene is TRBJ1-1, the V gene TRBV27; a possible D gene is TRBD1 (6 bases). Germline V gives CDR1 MNHEY, CDR2 SMNVEV (reference sequence). The ends were cut back, 5 bases at V and 2 bases at J, with 15 bases in the middle. CDR3 size: 15 residues. This CDR3 reads CASSPHTGTNTEAFF. The CDR3 nucleotides are TGTGCCAGCAGTCCCCATACAGGGACCAACACTGAAGCTTTCTTT.